A selection of T cell receptor beta chains follows, all from one sample in a study of cytomegalovirus exposure and HLA in healthy donors. Sequenced by immunoSEQ multiplex PCR; TCRdb stores in-frame clones only, minus some. The listing contains 100,000 to 150,000 clones. Sequencing was performed on PBMCs. The source of these receptors is a woman in her forties in good health and CMV-seropositive. The CDR3 runs from the conserved cysteine through the conserved F or W. The order of the fields is J gene, D gene, V gene, CDR3 protein, CDR3 DNA. A D gene is named only where the DNA matches it firmly.

TRBJ2-7	TRBD2	TRBV6-5	CASRGLAGRHEQYF	TGTGCCAGCAGGGGACTAGCGGGAAGACACGAGCAGTACTTC
TRBJ1-2	TRBD1	TRBV10-3	CAISTQGDYGYTF	TGTGCCATCAGCACCCAGGGGGACTATGGCTACACCTTC
TRBJ1-3	NA	TRBV2	CASSQGPGNTIYF	TGTGCCAGCAGTCAGGGCCCTGGAAACACCATATATTTT
TRBJ2-1	TRBD2	TRBV10-1	CASSEFRTSGRFSEQFF	TGCGCCAGCAGTGAGTTCCGGACTAGCGGGAGATTTTCTGAGCAGTTCTTC
TRBJ2-7	NA	TRBV7-2	CASSLDLGVGSEQYF	TGTGCCAGCAGCTTAGATTTAGGGGTAGGCTCCGAGCAGTACTTC
TRBJ2-3	TRBD2	TRBV7-3	CASSPSGAGGLADTQYF	TGTGCCAGCAGTCCATCGGGGGCGGGAGGGTTGGCAGATACGCAGTATTTT
TRBJ2-7	TRBD2	TRBV2	CASSEVGGDEQYF	TGTGCCAGCAGTGAAGTGGGGGGGGACGAGCAGTACTTC
TRBJ2-3	NA	TRBV28	CASSRQGLRNTQYF	TGTGCCAGCAGCCGACAGGGACTCAGGAATACGCAGTATTTT
TRBJ2-3	NA	TRBV5-6	CASSRREGTDTQYF	TGTGCCAGCAGTAGGAGGGAGGGCACAGATACGCAGTATTTT
TRBJ1-2	NA	TRBV10-2	CANGKTVANYGYTF	TGCGCCAACGGGAAGACTGTAGCTAACTATGGCTACACCTTC
TRBJ1-2	NA	TRBV28	CASLRDTNYGYTF	TGTGCCAGTCTCCGGGACACCAACTATGGCTACACCTTC
TRBJ2-7	NA	TRBV11-2	CASSLVPLETYEQYF	TGTGCCAGCAGCTTAGTCCCCCTAGAAACCTACGAGCAGTACTTC
TRBJ1-4	TRBD1	TRBV19	CASRTGGFNEKLFF	TGTGCCAGTAGGACAGGGGGCTTTAATGAAAAACTGTTTTTT
TRBJ2-7	TRBD1	TRBV28	CASLSTGVYEQYF	TGTGCCAGCCTCTCTACAGGGGTCTACGAGCAGTACTTC
TRBJ2-7	NA	TRBV27	CASVHSGTPSYEQYF	TGTGCCAGCGTACATTCCGGGACACCTTCCTACGAGCAGTACTTC
TRBJ2-1	TRBD2	TRBV19	CATTGLAVYNEQFF	TGTGCCACTACGGGACTAGCGGTATACAATGAGCAGTTCTTC
TRBJ1-3	NA	TRBV30	CAWGAVENTIYF	TGTGCCTGGGGGGCAGTGGAAAACACCATATATTTT
TRBJ2-1	TRBD2	TRBV7-8	CASSLGTSSYNEQFF	TGTGCCAGCAGCTTAGGGACTAGCTCCTACAATGAGCAGTTCTTC
TRBJ2-3	TRBD2	TRBV9	CASSVASGRNKDTQYF	TGTGCCAGCAGCGTAGCTAGCGGGAGAAATAAAGATACGCAGTATTTT
TRBJ2-1	TRBD2	TRBV27	CASSLGLAGYNEQFF	TGTGCCAGCAGTTTAGGGCTAGCGGGTTACAATGAGCAGTTCTTC
TRBJ2-7	TRBD2	TRBV4-1	CTSSQEKAGMYEQYF	TGCACCAGCAGCCAAGAGAAAGCGGGAATGTACGAGCAGTACTTC
TRBJ1-5	NA	TRBV5-5	CASSPGSQWQPQHF	TGTGCCAGCAGCCCAGGGTCCCAATGGCAGCCCCAGCATTTT
TRBJ2-7	NA	TRBV7-9	CASSLPGNEQYF	TGTGCCAGCAGCTTACCAGGGAACGAGCAGTACTTC
TRBJ2-7	TRBD1	TRBV6-1	CASSGPGQGTYEQYF	TGTGCCAGCAGTGGACCGGGACAGGGTACCTACGAGCAGTACTTC